The sequence of this T cell receptor (beta chain) was determined in a study of cytomegalovirus exposure and HLA in healthy donors. As for the study in general: Earlier work reported 95 million to 130 million unique TCR beta sequences from some 170 million T cells.

About this clone: Its specificity is unknown.

Primers included in the PCR were 60 Vbeta and 13 Jbeta primers. Libraries were prepared by immunoSEQ multiplex PCR; TCRdb keeps only in-frame clonotypes and omits some of them. Found here are about 200,000 clones, around 75% of them singletons; the top ten hold 0.39%. Per germline, CDR1 SGDLS and CDR2 YYNGEE. This CDR3 spans 13 amino acids. The V end was cut by 2 bases, the J end by 9 bases, with 11 bases between. Study-level points and caveats: Among CMV-associated TCR beta chains, most appeared HLA-restricted in a later analysis.

This TCR was sampled from a male donor in good health and CMV-seropositive. The sequenced sample consisted of PBMCs. This chain joins TRBV9 and TRBJ2-2; D gene uncertain. This CDR3 reads CASSVEQNRELFF. In DNA, the CDR3 is TGTGCCAGCAGCGTGGAGCAGAACAGGGAGCTGTTTTTT. Full variable domain (remainder filled in from reference TRBV9 and TRBJ2-2): DSGVTQTPKHLITATGQRVTLRCSPRSGDLSVYWYQQSLDQGLQFLIQYYNGEERAKGNILERFSAQQFPDLHSELNLSSLELGDSALYFCASSVEQNRELFFGEGSRLTVL.